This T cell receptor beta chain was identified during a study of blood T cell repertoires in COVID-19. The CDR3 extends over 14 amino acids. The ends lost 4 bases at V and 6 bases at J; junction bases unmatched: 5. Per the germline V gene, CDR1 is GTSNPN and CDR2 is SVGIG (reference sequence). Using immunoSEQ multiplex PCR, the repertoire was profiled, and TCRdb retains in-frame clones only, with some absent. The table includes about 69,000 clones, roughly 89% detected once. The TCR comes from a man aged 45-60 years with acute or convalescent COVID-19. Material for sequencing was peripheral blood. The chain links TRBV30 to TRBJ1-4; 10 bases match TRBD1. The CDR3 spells CAWTRTGGDEKLFF. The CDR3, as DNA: TGTGCCTGGACCAGGACAGGGGGTGATGAAAAACTGTTTTTT. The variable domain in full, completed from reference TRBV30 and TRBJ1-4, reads SQTIHQWPATLVQPVGSPLSLECTVEGTSNPNLYWYRQAAGRGLQLLFYSVGIGQISSEVPQNLSASRPQDRQFILSSKKLLLSDSGFYLCAWTRTGGDEKLFFGSGTQLSVL.